What follows are 31 T cell receptor beta chains derived from one specimen sequenced in a study of shared clonotypes between healthy human individuals. Here immunoSEQ multiplex PCR was the method, and the copy in TCRdb shows in-frame clones only, minus some. This sample has over 850,000 clones; around 78% occur once, and the top ten carry about 0.52%. The sample was memory CD4+ T cells from PBMCs. Subset here: CD45RA-negative fraction. The source is a man aged 18 to 30 in good health. Some clones in this sample may be carry-over from other donors' samples.

The chain uses TRBV5-1 and TRBJ2-2, with a possible D match to TRBD2 (6 bases). From germline, CDR1 is SGHRS and CDR2 YFSETQ. The germline V and J ends were trimmed by 1 base and 6 bases, with 16 bases remaining between them. The CDR3 runs 16 residues. CDR3 loop: CASSLRTAGGSGELFF. CDR3 bases: TGCGCCAGCAGCTTGAGGACGGCCGGGGGATCCGGGGAGCTGTTTTTT.

This clone has more than one count but fewer than ten. The V and J genes are TRBV28 and TRBJ2-7; 7 nucleotides line up with TRBD2. Trimming removed 6 bases from V and 1 base from J; junction bases left unmatched: 9. The CDR3 length is 15 residues. Germline V gene lookup returns CDR1 MDHEN and CDR2 SYDVKM. As DNA, the CDR3 is TGTGCCAGCAGCGGACTAGGATGGGTTTCCTACGAGCAGTACTTC. This gives the protein CASSGLGWVSYEQYF. Filled out from reference TRBV28 and TRBJ2-7, the complete variable domain reads DVKVTQSSRYLVKRTGEKVFLECVQDMDHENMFWYRQDPGLGLRLIYFSYDVKMKEKGDIPEGYSVSREKKERFSLILESASTNQTSMYLCASSGLGWVSYEQYFGPGTRLTVT.

The J gene is TRBJ2-3, the V gene TRBV27, with 7 bases fitting TRBD2. V shed 8 bases and J 6 bases; nucleotides not matched to a gene: 8. Germline CDR1 MNHEY, CDR2 SMNVEV (reference sequence). The CDR3 sequence is 13 residues long. CDR3 DNA sequence: TGTGCCAGCTCCGGGCGGGAGCGGGATACGCAGTATTTT. This sequence encodes CASSGRERDTQYF.

Ten or more counts support this clone. This sequence joins TRBV5-1 and TRBJ2-7; TRBD1 matches at 12 bases. This CDR3 has 15 residues. CDR1 is SGHRS and CDR2 is YFSETQ in the germline V gene. Trimming removed 4 bases from V and 6 bases from J; junction bases left unmatched: 8. The CDR3 reads CASSRMGQGAGEQYF. DNA of the CDR3: TGCGCCAGCAGCCGGATGGGACAGGGGGCTGGCGAGCAGTACTTC.

V gene TRBV7-3 combines with J gene TRBJ2-1; the match to TRBD2 covers 9 bases. The CDR3 totals 14 residues. Per the germline V gene, CDR1 is SGHTA and CDR2 is FQGTGA. Trimming at V came to 0 bases and at J to 14 bases, leaving 8 bases not matched to a gene. This chain's CDR3 is CASSLTSGGSREFF. The CDR3 DNA reads as TGTGCCAGCAGCTTAACTAGCGGGGGTTCTAGGGAGTTCTTC.

The chain employs TRBV4-1 and TRBJ2-1; TRBD2 matches at 8 bases. Germline V CDR1 and CDR2: MGHRA, YSYEKL. After removal of 0 bases from V and 4 bases from J, the junction contained 5 bases not matched to a gene. This CDR3 has 16 amino acids. Written as DNA, the CDR3 is TGCGCCAGCAGCCAAGAGGGACTAGGCCAATACAATGAGCAGTTCTTC. This codes for CASSQEGLGQYNEQFF.

This clone was detected only once. At one end, the junction sequence differs from germline, possibly due to a read error. The rearrangement joins TRBV7-9 to TRBJ2-7; 12 nucleotides agree with TRBD1. Germline loops: CDR1 SEHNR, CDR2 FQNEAQ (reference sequence). This CDR3 comprises 13 residues. CDR3 amino acids: CASSSRDRGQVDF. The CDR3 DNA reads as TGTGCCAGCAGCTCCCGGGACAGGGGGCAGGTGGACTTC.

The rearrangement links TRBV5-1 to TRBJ2-1, with 11 bases aligning to TRBD2. V lost 3 bases, J lost 0 bases, and 5 bases stayed unmatched. The CDR3 runs to 17 residues. CDR1 SGHRS and CDR2 YFSETQ come from the germline V gene. CDR3 region: CASSSRGLADSYNEQFF. CDR3 coding DNA: TGCGCCAGCAGCTCCAGGGGACTAGCGGACTCCTACAATGAGCAGTTCTTC.

The rearrangement uses TRBV28 and TRBJ2-3; 8 bases match TRBD1. Germline values: CDR1 MDHEN, CDR2 SYDVKM. V was clipped by 6 bases and J by 4 bases; unmatched bases: 9. This CDR3 is 15 amino acids long. The CDR3 sequence: CASRARGRLADTQYF. CDR3 sequence (DNA): TGTGCCAGCAGGGCCAGGGGGCGACTCGCAGATACGCAGTATTTT. Complete variable domain (other parts from reference TRBV28 and TRBJ2-3): DVKVTQSSRYLVKRTGEKVFLECVQDMDHENMFWYRQDPGLGLRLIYFSYDVKMKEKGDIPEGYSVSREKKERFSLILESASTNQTSMYLCASRARGRLADTQYFGPGTRLTVL.

The J gene is TRBJ1-1, the V gene TRBV7-9, with D maybe TRBD1 (5 bases). Trimming left V 4 bases short and J 8 bases short, with 23 bases between. The germline V gene encodes CDR1 SEHNR and CDR2 FQNEAQ (reference sequence). The CDR3 spans 16 residues. DNA for the CDR3: TGTGCCAGCAGCTGGGGTTTGGTAAGGGGTTCGTGGGAAGCTTTCTTT. Residues: CASSWGLVRGSWEAFF.

This clone was detected only a few times. The rearrangement uses TRBV9 and TRBJ2-5; 7 nucleotides agree with TRBD1. Germline V gene lookup returns CDR1 SGDLS and CDR2 YYNGEE. This CDR3 has 15 amino acids. Trimming at V came to 0 bases and at J to 1 base, leaving 3 bases not matched to a gene. The CDR3 loop is CASSVGGQRQETQYF. The CDR3 bases are TGTGCCAGCAGCGTAGGGGGACAGCGCCAAGAGACCCAGTACTTC.

The chain joins TRBV6-1 to TRBJ2-2; TRBD2 agrees at 9 bases. Germline V lookup: CDR1 MNHNS, CDR2 SASEGT. V trimming: 7 bases; J trimming: 6 bases; junction bases outside the gene matches: 9. This CDR3 spans 15 amino acids. This CDR3 reads CASTFLAGGAGELFF. The CDR3 DNA is TGTGCCAGCACGTTTCTGGCGGGAGGGGCCGGGGAGCTGTTTTTT.

V usage is TRBV7-6 and J usage is TRBJ2-5, with 9 bases fitting TRBD1. J lost 5 bases, V lost 5 bases, and 9 bases had no gene match. CDR1 and CDR2 from the germline V gene are SGHVS and FNYEAQ. This CDR3 comprises 15 residues. The CDR3 sequence: CASSPLRDRAETQYF. The CDR3 coding sequence is TGTGCCAGCAGCCCATTGCGGGACAGGGCGGAGACCCAGTACTTC.

The V and J genes are TRBV11-3 and TRBJ1-1; D is undetermined. The CDR3 runs to 13 residues. The germline gives CDR1 SGHNT, CDR2 YENEEA. Trimming took off 1 base at V and 3 bases at J, with 6 bases between the two ends. The chain's CDR3 is CASSLGVYTEAFF. CDR3 in DNA: TGTGCCAGCAGCTTAGGGGTCTACACTGAAGCTTTCTTT.

The gene calls are TRBV29-1 and TRBJ2-5, with TRBD2 as a possible D gene (5 bases). The ends were cut back, 0 bases at V and 5 bases at J, with 10 bases in the middle. Germline CDR1 is SQVTM and CDR2 is ANQGSEA. The CDR3 extends over 13 amino acids. This chain's CDR3 is CSVEERRGETQYF. In DNA, the CDR3 is TGCAGCGTTGAAGAGAGGAGAGGGGAGACCCAGTACTTC.

The chain recombines TRBV15 with TRBJ1-5; perhaps TRBD1 as D (6 bases). This CDR3 is built from 16 residues. V was shortened by 2 bases and J by 3 bases, with 14 bases between the two germline ends. In germline, CDR1 is LNHNV, CDR2 YYDKDF (reference sequence). Written as DNA, the CDR3 is TGTGCCACCAGCAGAAGTATCGGACAGAACAATCAGCCCCAGCATTTT. It translates to CATSRSIGQNNQPQHF.

A single count supports this clone. The V and J genes are TRBV5-1 and TRBJ2-7; 7 bases align to TRBD1. V trimming: 4 bases; J trimming: 5 bases; junction bases outside the gene matches: 0. The CDR3 loop spans 11 amino acids. Germline assignment: CDR1 SGHRS and CDR2 YFSETQ. The CDR3 bases are TGCGCCAGCAGCAGGGGGCACGAGCAGTACTTC. Translating it yields CASSRGHEQYF.

This rearrangement joins TRBV28 to TRBJ2-1; TRBD1 matches at 8 bases. Germline assignment: CDR1 MDHEN and CDR2 SYDVKM. The CDR3 length is 14 residues. V shed 8 bases, J shed 5 bases, and the junction held 8 bases outside the gene matches. The chain's CDR3 is CASGPGQGHNEQFF. The CDR3 DNA sequence: TGTGCCAGCGGTCCAGGACAGGGCCACAATGAGCAGTTCTTC.

The rearrangement uses TRBV7-9 and TRBJ2-5, with D unclear. The CDR3 contains 13 residues. CDR1 and CDR2 from the germline V gene are SEHNR and FQNEAQ (reference sequence). Trimming cost V 5 bases and J 5 bases, with 12 bases left between them. The CDR3 sequence is CASSPRPLETQYF. In DNA form, the CDR3 reads TGTGCCAGCAGCCCACGCCCCCTGGAGACCCAGTACTTC.

As for this clone: The sample contains more than one DNA sequence encoding this CDR3. The V call is TRBV5-1, the J call TRBJ2-5, with D hard to call. V was shortened by 6 bases and J by 2 bases, with 14 bases between the two germline ends. This CDR3 comprises 14 residues. The V gene's germline CDR1 is SGHRS and CDR2 YFSETQ. The CDR3 region has the DNA TGCGCCAGCACTCCAGGTTCGACTCAAGAGACCCAGTACTTC. Translating gives CASTPGSTQETQYF.

This clone occurred a few times. The chain links TRBV2 to TRBJ2-3, with a possible D match to TRBD2 (5 bases). The germline V and J ends were trimmed by 7 bases and 2 bases, with 10 bases remaining between them. This CDR3 has 13 residues. CDR1 and CDR2 from the germline V gene are SNHLY and FYNNEI. CDR3 region: CASTLGLTDTQYF. CDR3 nucleotide sequence: TGTGCCAGCACCCTAGGACTCACAGATACGCAGTATTTT.

The gene calls are TRBV10-3 and TRBJ2-3; 10 bases agree with TRBD1. The trim removed 4 bases at V and 3 bases at J, leaving 4 bases unmatched. CDR1 and CDR2 (germline): ENHRY, SYGVKD. This CDR3 comprises 15 residues. This chain's CDR3 is CAISGRQGATDTQYF. CDR3 bases: TGTGCCATCAGTGGTCGACAGGGGGCGACAGATACGCAGTATTTT.

This clone was recorded only once. The chain carries TRBV29-1 and TRBJ1-1; D ambiguous. The CDR3 spans 13 residues. The V end was cut by 4 bases, the J end by 4 bases, with 13 bases between. Germline V lookup: CDR1 SQVTM, CDR2 ANQGSEA. The CDR3 spells CSVGTNPGTEAFF. The DNA for the CDR3 is TGCAGCGTTGGTACCAATCCAGGCACTGAAGCTTTCTTT.

A note on this clone: The identical CDR3 is also encoded by other nucleotide sequences in the sample. The chain recombines TRBV10-1 with TRBJ2-2; possible D gene TRBD1, 5 bases. This CDR3 has 14 amino acids. Per the germline V gene, CDR1 is WNHNN and CDR2 is SYGVQD (reference sequence). V lost 0 bases to trimming and J lost 6 bases, with 8 bases between them. CDR3 residues: CASSESQGSGELFF. Here the CDR3 DNA reads TGCGCCAGCAGTGAGTCTCAGGGATCCGGGGAGCTGTTTTTT.

The V gene is TRBV5-1, the J gene TRBJ2-1; D possibly uses TRBD1 or TRBD2 (6 bases each). V lost 0 bases and J lost 9, with 10 bases in between. The CDR3 covers 13 residues. Germline CDR1 and CDR2: SGHRS and YFSETQ. CDR3 sequence: CASSLAGGREQFF. CDR3 sequence (DNA): TGCGCCAGCAGCTTGGCTGGGGGGCGTGAGCAGTTCTTC.

The CDR3 is CASSLAPGLAGGTARNEQFF. CDR3 DNA: TGTGCCAGCAGCTTAGCGCCGGGACTAGCGGGAGGGACGGCTCGGAATGAGCAGTTCTTC. The rearrangement links TRBV7-2 to TRBJ2-1; 16 nucleotides match TRBD2. Trimming removed 0 bases from V and 7 bases from J; junction bases left unmatched: 12. Germline lookup yields CDR1 SGHTA and CDR2 FQGNSA. The CDR3 sequence is 20 residues long.

The V and J genes are TRBV7-3 and TRBJ1-1, with D maybe TRBD1 (6 bases). CDR3 length: 13 residues. The germline gives CDR1 SGHTA, CDR2 FQGTGA. V was pared by 5 bases and J by 5 bases, with 12 bases between. The CDR3 region is CASSPAGETEAFF. The CDR3, as DNA: TGTGCCAGCAGCCCAGCAGGGGAGACTGAAGCTTTCTTT. The variable domain in full, completed from reference TRBV7-3 and TRBJ1-1, reads GAGVSQTPSNKVTEKGKYVELRCDPISGHTALYWYRQSLGQGPEFLIYFQGTGAADDSGLPNDRFFAVRPEGSVSTLKIQRTERGDSAVYLCASSPAGETEAFFGQGTRLTVV.

The V gene is TRBV2, the J gene TRBJ2-7, with D possibly called TRBD1 or TRBD2 (6 bases each). Trimming removed 2 bases from V and 2 bases from J, with 16 bases in between. This CDR3 spans 16 amino acids. Per germline, CDR1 SNHLY and CDR2 FYNNEI. CDR3 sequence (DNA): TGTGCCAGCAGTGAACCGGGGGCGACGTACCCCTACGAGCAGTACTTC. Encoded protein: CASSEPGATYPYEQYF.

The rearrangement uses TRBV7-2 and TRBJ1-3; 8 bases line up with TRBD1. The germline V gene encodes CDR1 SGHTA and CDR2 FQGNSA. The CDR3 consists of 16 residues. V shed 5 bases, J shed 2 bases, and the junction held 8 bases outside the gene matches. DNA for the CDR3: TGTGCCAGCAGCGCCACAGGGGGAAGTGCTGGAAACACCATATATTTT. Protein product: CASSATGGSAGNTIYF.

The rearrangement links TRBV9 to TRBJ2-1, with D maybe TRBD2 (6 bases). Trimming removed 0 bases from V and 4 bases from J, with 14 bases in between. Germline-derived CDR1 and CDR2 are SGDLS and YYNGEE. CDR3 length equals 16 residues. CDR3 loop: CASSVVPSEDYNEQFF. The CDR3 DNA reads as TGTGCCAGCAGCGTAGTTCCTAGCGAAGATTACAATGAGCAGTTCTTC.

The chain couples TRBV7-2 to TRBJ2-5, with unresolved D. CDR3 length equals 16 residues. Germline V CDR1 and CDR2: SGHTA, FQGNSA. Trimming stripped 7 bases from V and 0 bases from J, with 18 bases between. The CDR3 bases are TGTGCCAGCACCACTGGCAAGGCCTTGTACCAAGAGACCCAGTACTTC. Translated: CASTTGKALYQETQYF.